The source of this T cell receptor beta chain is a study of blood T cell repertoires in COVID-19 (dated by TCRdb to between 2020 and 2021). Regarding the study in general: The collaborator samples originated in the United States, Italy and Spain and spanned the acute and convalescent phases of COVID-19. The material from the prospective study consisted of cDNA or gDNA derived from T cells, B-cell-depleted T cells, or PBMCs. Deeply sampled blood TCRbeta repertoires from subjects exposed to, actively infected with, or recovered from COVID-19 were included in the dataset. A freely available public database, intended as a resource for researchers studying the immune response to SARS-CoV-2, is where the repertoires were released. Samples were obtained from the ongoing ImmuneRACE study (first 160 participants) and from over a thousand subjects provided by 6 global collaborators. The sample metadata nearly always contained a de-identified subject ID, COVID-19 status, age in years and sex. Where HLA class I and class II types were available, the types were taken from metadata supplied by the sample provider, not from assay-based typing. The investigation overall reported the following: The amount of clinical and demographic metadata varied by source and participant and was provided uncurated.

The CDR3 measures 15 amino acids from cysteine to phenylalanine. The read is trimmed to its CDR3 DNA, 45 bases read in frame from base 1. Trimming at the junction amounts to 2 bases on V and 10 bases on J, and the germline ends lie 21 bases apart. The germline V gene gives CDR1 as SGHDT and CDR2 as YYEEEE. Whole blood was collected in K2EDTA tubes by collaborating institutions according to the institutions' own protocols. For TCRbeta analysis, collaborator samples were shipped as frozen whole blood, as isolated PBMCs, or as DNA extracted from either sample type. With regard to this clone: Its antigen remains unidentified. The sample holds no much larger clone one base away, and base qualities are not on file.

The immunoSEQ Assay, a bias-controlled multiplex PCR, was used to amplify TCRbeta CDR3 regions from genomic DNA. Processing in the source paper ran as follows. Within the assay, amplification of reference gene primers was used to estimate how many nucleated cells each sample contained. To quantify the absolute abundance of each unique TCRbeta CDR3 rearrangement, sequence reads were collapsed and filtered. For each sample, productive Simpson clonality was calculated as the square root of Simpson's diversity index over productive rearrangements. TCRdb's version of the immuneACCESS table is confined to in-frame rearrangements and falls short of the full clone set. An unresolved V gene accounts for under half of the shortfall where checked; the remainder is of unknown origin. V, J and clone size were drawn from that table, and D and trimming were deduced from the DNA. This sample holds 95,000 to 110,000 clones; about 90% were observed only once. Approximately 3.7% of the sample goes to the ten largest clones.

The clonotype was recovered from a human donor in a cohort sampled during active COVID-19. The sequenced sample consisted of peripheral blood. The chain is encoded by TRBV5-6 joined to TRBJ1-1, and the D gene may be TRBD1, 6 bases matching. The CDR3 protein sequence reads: CASSFADRTRRGAFF. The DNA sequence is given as TGTGCCAGCAGCTTCGCCGACAGGACCCGACGGGGAGCTTTCTTT.